This T cell receptor beta chain was identified in a study of blood T cell repertoires in COVID-19. Whole-study context: Samples came from the United States, Italy and Spain, spanning acute and convalescent COVID-19. T cells, B-cell-depleted T cells, or PBMCs supplied cDNA or gDNA.

With 1 base removed from V and 4 bases from J, the gap between germline ends came to 11 bases. The CDR3 length is 14 residues. From germline, CDR1 is LGHDT and CDR2 YNNKEL (reference sequence). Patients from Seattle were sampled longitudinally, starting during active infection. In the authors' workflow: The assay estimated nucleated cells by amplifying reference gene primers. Only in-frame clones appear in the TCRdb table, and some are missing; sequencing was by immunoSEQ multiplex PCR. V and J calls plus clone size are reproduced from that table; the DNA served to infer D and trimming. The sample comprises 130,000 or so clones, around nine tenths of which are singletons, and roughly 10% rests with the top ten.

The chain carries TRBV3-1 (or the pseudogene TRBV3-2) and TRBJ2-7; possibly TRBD1 for D (5 bases). The TCR comes from a woman between 65 and 79 years old with COVID-19, enrolled during active disease. Sequencing was done on a sample of peripheral blood. DNA of the CDR3: TGTGCCAGCAGCCAAGGGGTTAGGGGATACGAGCAGTACTTC. It is translated as CASSQGVRGYEQYF.